The rows below give T cell receptor beta chains drawn from one sample of a study of T cells after yellow fever vaccination. TCRdb re-analysed the 5' RACE reads in MiXCR, keeping a single row per CDR3 protein. The table has 310,000 or so distinct CDR3 sequences, about 6.6% seen once. Source: PBMCs, taken 35 to 50 days after the first yellow fever vaccination. The source is a man aged 18-30 years who received the YFV17D yellow fever vaccine. Both conserved end residues are part of each CDR3. D genes are given only for firm matches. The size field is filled for only some rows; it gives once, few, many or a size class.

-,13,few,TRBJ1-3,TRBV2,TGTGCCAGCAGTGAAGGTGCCGGAAACACCATATATTTT,CASSEGAGNTIYF
-,12,many,TRBJ2-7,TRBV5-5,TGTGCCAGCAGCTTATTGGGCTACGAGCAGTACTTC,CASSLLGYEQYF
-,14,-,TRBJ1-2,TRBV15,TGTGCCACCAGCAGCCTCGGAAAGGGCTATGGCTACACCTTC,CATSSLGKGYGYTF
-,15,-,TRBJ1-1,TRBV5-1,TGCGCCAGCAGCTCTTGGGACAATGGGAACACTGAAGCTTTCTTT,CASSSWDNGNTEAFF
-,14,-,TRBJ1-5,TRBV9,TGTGCCAGCAGCGTAGGTACGAGCGGGGAGCCCCAGCATTTT,CASSVGTSGEPQHF
TRBD1,15,few,TRBJ2-3,TRBV24-1,TGTGCCACACAGCCCTCGACAGGGGGCGAGGGGACGCAGTATTTT,CATQPSTGGEGTQYF
-,15,many,TRBJ2-2,TRBV5-1,TGCGCCAGCAGCTTGGGTCCTTCCTCCACCGGGGAGCTGTTTTTT,CASSLGPSSTGELFF
-,15,-,TRBJ2-2,TRBV27,TGTGCCAGCAACTTGCAGGGCCCGAACACCGGGGAGCTGTTTTTT,CASNLQGPNTGELFF
-,13,many,TRBJ2-7,TRBV29-1,TGCAGCGTGGGGTATTTGACTCCGGGCGAGCAGTACTTC,CSVGYLTPGEQYF
TRBD1,14,many,TRBJ2-3,TRBV10-3,TGTGCCATCAGCCGGACAGGGGACACAGATACGCAGTATTTT,CAISRTGDTDTQYF
-,16,many,TRBJ2-1,TRBV6-2/TRBV6-3,TGTGCCAGCAGTACCGCCGGGACTCTCTCCTACAATGAGCAGTTCTTC,CASSTAGTLSYNEQFF